Each of the 32 T cell receptor beta chains below was sequenced from the same sample in a study of blood T cell repertoires in COVID-19. Profiled with immunoSEQ multiplex PCR; TCRdb holds only in-frame clones, not every one. The sample records approximately 52,000 clones, around 91% being singletons. Sequencing was performed on peripheral blood. These receptors originate from a human donor in a cohort sampled during active COVID-19.

The J gene is TRBJ1-1, the V gene TRBV19, with TRBD1 identical over 10 bases. The CDR3 covers 12 residues. Per the germline V gene, CDR1 is LNHDA and CDR2 is SQIVND (reference sequence). V dropped 8 bases and J dropped 4; count of bases not matched to a gene: 1. The CDR3 here is CASRTGGTEAFF. The DNA for the CDR3 is TGTGCCAGTCGGACAGGGGGCACTGAAGCTTTCTTT.

This chain links TRBV2 with TRBJ2-1, with a weak D call TRBD2 (5 bases). The CDR3 is 15 amino acids. Germline CDR1 SNHLY, CDR2 FYNNEI. Trimming stripped 3 bases from V and 10 bases from J, with 19 bases between. For the CDR3, the DNA is TGTGCCAGCAGTGAGGAGGCTACCGGCTTGATGGAGCAGTTCTTC. Protein sequence: CASSEEATGLMEQFF.

This chain connects TRBV12-3 or TRBV12-4 to TRBJ2-2, with 7 positions matching TRBD1. The CDR3 extends over 12 amino acids. V lost 4 bases and J lost 8; bases outside the gene matches: 1. This chain's CDR3 is CASSSGQGELFF. Written as DNA, the CDR3 is TGTGCCAGCAGTTCGGGACAGGGGGAGCTGTTTTTT.

V and J are TRBV6-6 and TRBJ1-5, with D possibly matching TRBD1 (6 bases). The germline V and J ends were trimmed by 5 bases and 2 bases, with 16 bases remaining between them. This CDR3 is built from 16 residues. The germline V gene has CDR1 MNHNY and CDR2 SVGAGI (reference sequence). The CDR3 loop is CASSPYGQTRNQPQHF. In DNA, the CDR3 is TGTGCCAGCAGTCCCTACGGACAGACGCGCAATCAGCCCCAGCATTTT.

Concerning this clone: This specimen includes other DNA sequences encoding the same CDR3. This sequence joins TRBV27 and TRBJ2-1; TRBD2 matches at 12 bases. The CDR3 is 15 amino acids. Germline V gene sequence: CDR1 MNHEY, CDR2 SMNVEV (reference sequence). Trimming cost V 2 bases and J 7 bases; bases outside gene matches: 3. This CDR3 reads CASSLLAGGRNEQFF. The CDR3 region has the DNA TGTGCCAGCAGTTTACTAGCGGGAGGGCGAAATGAGCAGTTCTTC.

This chain joins TRBV5-1 and TRBJ1-5; D possibly corresponds to TRBD1 (5 bases). V lost 1 base, J lost 7 bases, and 12 bases lay in between. The CDR3 is 14 amino acids. Germline V gene sequence: CDR1 SGHRS, CDR2 YFSETQ. The CDR3 region has the DNA TGCGCCAGCAGCTTGTCCGGGGAGGGGCAGCCCCAGCATTTT. Residues: CASSLSGEGQPQHF.

J is TRBJ1-5 and V is TRBV28, with a weak D call TRBD1 (5 bases). V was clipped by 5 bases and J by 0 bases, with 23 bases between them. Germline V gives CDR1 MDHEN, CDR2 SYDVKM. The CDR3 consists of 19 residues. Here the CDR3 reads CASSTPSLGQGYSNQPQHF. CDR3 sequence (DNA): TGTGCCAGCAGTACGCCGTCTTTGGGCCAGGGATATAGCAATCAGCCCCAGCATTTT.

The chain carries TRBV1 and TRBJ2-2; the D segment call TRBD1 is taken from the table without a DNA check. TRBV1 is a known pseudogene. This CDR3 comprises 16 residues. The CDR3: CTSSQTRQGTTGELFF. CDR3 nucleotides: TGCACCAGCAGCCAAACCCGACAGGGGACCACCGGGGAGCTGTTTTTT.

The chain carries TRBV5-4 and TRBJ2-5; D perhaps matches TRBD1 (5 bases). The germline V gene has CDR1 SGHNT and CDR2 YYREEE (reference sequence). V lost 4 bases to trimming and J lost 8 bases, with 15 bases between them. The CDR3 runs 13 residues. The CDR3 coding sequence is TGTGCCAGCAGCCCAAAGACCCAGGGAACCCAGTACTTC. Protein: CASSPKTQGTQYF.

The chain couples TRBV6-5 to TRBJ1-6; TRBD1 matches 7 bases. J gave up 7 bases and V 10 bases, and 7 bases lay outside the gene matches. The germline V gene encodes CDR1 MNHEY and CDR2 SVGAGI. CDR3 length: 13 residues. The CDR3, as DNA: TGTGCCACCTCGGACAGGAGGAATTCACCCCTCCACTTT. It is translated as CATSDRRNSPLHF.

This chain uses TRBV6-5 with TRBJ1-1, with D unclear. Germline V gene sequence: CDR1 MNHEY, CDR2 SVGAGI. V lost 6 bases and J 7 bases, leaving 6 bases between the germline ends. This CDR3 spans 10 amino acids. CDR3 nucleotide sequence: TGTGCCAGCAGATCGGGTGAAGCTTTCTTT. As protein: CASRSGEAFF.

DNA of the CDR3: TGCGCCAGCAGTGACCAAGCGGGGCTCTACAATGAGCAGTTCTTC. This encodes CASSDQAGLYNEQFF. This sequence joins TRBV10-1 and TRBJ2-1, with TRBD2 identical over 7 bases. CDR1 and CDR2 from the germline V gene are WNHNN and SYGVQD (reference sequence). The CDR3 length is 15 residues. J gave up 3 bases and V 3 bases, and 5 bases lay outside the gene matches.

The rearrangement joins TRBV5-1 to TRBJ1-2; 7 bases match TRBD1. The CDR3 length is 13 residues. From germline, CDR1 is SGHRS and CDR2 YFSETQ. After removal of 0 bases from V and 6 bases from J, the junction contained 2 bases not matched to a gene. For the CDR3, the DNA is TGCGCCAGCAGCTTGGAAGGGACAGATGGCTACACCTTC. Residues: CASSLEGTDGYTF.

The genes are TRBV6-5 and TRBJ1-1; unclear D gene. Germline values: CDR1 MNHEY, CDR2 SVGAGI. The length of the CDR3 is 15 residues. V lost 5 bases, J lost 4 bases, and 17 bases lay in between. The CDR3 coding sequence is TGTGCCAGCAGTACACTGACACTCCGAGTCACTGAAGCTTTCTTT. Translated: CASSTLTLRVTEAFF.

The genes are TRBV19 and TRBJ2-7, with D possibly being TRBD2 (5 bases). There are 14 residues in the CDR3. The ends were cut back, 5 bases at V and 4 bases at J, with 15 bases in the middle. Germline V gene lookup returns CDR1 LNHDA and CDR2 SQIVND (reference sequence). The CDR3 loop is CASSPRTLRYEQYF. CDR3 DNA: TGTGCCAGTAGTCCCCGGACTTTGCGGTACGAGCAGTACTTC.

V usage is TRBV3-1 (or the pseudogene TRBV3-2) and J usage is TRBJ1-3, with D hard to call. The ends were cut back, 5 bases at V and 1 base at J, with 12 bases in the middle. The CDR3 totals 15 residues. In germline, CDR1 is LGHDT, CDR2 YNNKEL (reference sequence). This chain's CDR3 is CASSSFLVSGNTIYF. The CDR3 DNA sequence: TGTGCCAGCAGCTCGTTTTTAGTATCTGGAAACACCATATATTTT.

The chain employs TRBV2 and TRBJ2-5, with D perhaps matching TRBD2 (6 bases). Germline V gives CDR1 SNHLY, CDR2 FYNNEI. The CDR3 is 14 amino acids. V lost 4 bases and J 5 bases, leaving 14 bases between the germline ends. CDR3 sequence: CASSAETSLETQYF. The CDR3 DNA reads as TGTGCCAGCAGTGCAGAGACTAGTTTGGAGACCCAGTACTTC.

The V and J genes are TRBV5-4 and TRBJ2-7; possible D gene TRBD2, 6 bases. This CDR3 is 15 amino acids long. The ends were cut back, 4 bases at V and 2 bases at J, with 16 bases in the middle. CDR1 is SGHNT and CDR2 is YYREEE in the germline V gene (reference sequence). CDR3 in amino acids: CASSALGDLAYEQYF. For the CDR3, the DNA is TGTGCCAGCAGCGCTTTAGGGGACTTGGCCTACGAGCAGTACTTC.

The chain links TRBV20-1 to TRBJ2-7, with 9 bases matching TRBD1. This CDR3 contains 14 residues. CDR1 and CDR2 from the germline V gene are DFQATT and SNEGSKA (reference sequence). Losses at the gene ends were 3 bases for V and 6 bases for J; bases not matched to a gene: 9. The CDR3 DNA follows: TGCAGTGCTAGTTTGACAGGGGGGGAGAGCGAGCAGTACTTC. Amino acid sequence: CSASLTGGESEQYF.

The V call is TRBV5-6, the J call TRBJ1-2; D unclear. Germline loops: CDR1 SGHDT, CDR2 YYEEEE. The V and J ends lost 1 base and 0 bases respectively, with 7 bases between them. This CDR3 contains 14 residues. CDR3 nucleotides: TGTGCCAGCAGCTTGTACAGAGCTAACTATGGCTACACCTTC. Translation: CASSLYRANYGYTF.

This clone was observed a single time. CDR3: CASSPNLRGETQYF. CDR3 nucleotide sequence: TGTGCCAGCAGCCCAAATCTACGAGGGGAGACCCAGTACTTC. The chain is built from TRBV7-9 and TRBJ2-5; D might be TRBD2 (5 bases). Per germline, CDR1 SEHNR and CDR2 FQNEAQ (reference sequence). The CDR3 extends over 14 amino acids. Trimming shortened V by 5 bases and J by 5 bases, and 15 bases separated the two germline ends.

As for this clone: At the DNA level, this CDR3 is encoded by other sequences in the same sample as well. This chain connects TRBV27 to TRBJ2-7, with TRBD2 identical over 11 bases. This CDR3 spans 14 amino acids. V gave up 6 bases and J gave up 4 bases; unmatched junction bases: 5. CDR1 is MNHEY, CDR2 SMNVEV, per germline (reference sequence). CDR3 sequence: CASSPGTSGYEQYF. CDR3 bases: TGTGCCAGCAGCCCCGGGACTAGCGGATACGAGCAGTACTTC.

The J gene is TRBJ2-3, the V gene TRBV9; no clear D. The CDR3 sequence is 14 residues long. The germline V gene has CDR1 SGDLS and CDR2 YYNGEE. The V and J ends lost 2 bases and 2 bases respectively, with 9 bases between them. The CDR3 loop reads CASSVGGSTDTQYF. As DNA, the CDR3 is TGTGCCAGCAGCGTTGGCGGATCCACAGATACGCAGTATTTT.

The rearrangement links TRBV15 to TRBJ2-5; D perhaps matches TRBD2 (7 bases). The germline CDR1 and CDR2 sequences are LNHNV and YYDKDF (reference sequence). Trimming left V 6 bases short and J 5 bases short, with 19 bases between. The CDR3 is 15 amino acids. CDR3 loop: CATSSGGAAGETQYF. The CDR3 bases are TGTGCCACCAGTTCTGGGGGGGCGGCAGGGGAGACCCAGTACTTC.

V usage is TRBV27 and J usage is TRBJ2-3; maybe TRBD2 (6 bases). The V end lost 2 bases, the J end lost 5 bases, and 11 bases lay between the germline ends. The CDR3 has 14 amino acids. Germline V gene data show CDR1 as MNHEY and CDR2 as SMNVEV (reference sequence). CDR3 region: CASSLMRGGDTQYF. CDR3 nucleotides: TGTGCCAGCAGTTTAATGCGGGGAGGAGATACGCAGTATTTT.

The rearrangement joins TRBV11-2 to TRBJ2-7, with D hard to call. CDR1 SGHAT and CDR2 FQNNGV come from the germline V gene. Trimming left V 1 base short and J 3 bases short, with 10 bases between. This CDR3 spans 14 amino acids. The CDR3, as DNA: TGTGCCAGCAGCTTAGGCGCCGATTACTACGAGCAGTACTTC. This codes for CASSLGADYYEQYF. Complete variable domain (other parts from reference TRBV11-2 and TRBJ2-7): EAGVAQSPRYKIIEKRQSVAFWCNPISGHATLYWYQQILGQGPKLLIQFQNNGVVDDSQLPKDRFSAERLKGVDSTLKIQPAKLEDSAVYLCASSLGADYYEQYFGPGTRLTVT.

The chain links TRBV7-9 to TRBJ1-1; TRBD1 agrees at 7 bases. The CDR3 extends over 15 amino acids. V gave up 5 bases and J gave up 1 base; unmatched junction bases: 7. Germline V gene sequence: CDR1 SEHNR, CDR2 FQNEAQ (reference sequence). The CDR3 DNA reads TGTGCCAGCAGCCTGAGAGGGACAGCGAACACTGAAGCTTTCTTT. This translates into CASSLRGTANTEAFF.

The rearrangement joins TRBV2 to TRBJ2-1; D gene uncertain. The CDR3 has 16 amino acids. V gave up 3 bases and J gave up 0 bases, with 12 bases separating them. Germline V gives CDR1 SNHLY, CDR2 FYNNEI. CDR3 amino acids: CASSDSPRGSYNEQFF. The CDR3 DNA reads as TGTGCCAGCAGTGATAGCCCCAGAGGCTCCTACAATGAGCAGTTCTTC. Based on the CDR3 plus reference TRBV2 and TRBJ2-1, the full variable domain is EPEVTQTPSHQVTQMGQEVILRCVPISNHLYFYWYRQILGQKVEFLVSFYNNEISEKSEIFDDQFSVERPDGSNFTLKIRSTKLEDSAMYFCASSDSPRGSYNEQFFGPGTRLTVL.

The chain employs TRBV10-2 and TRBJ2-7; 7 nucleotides line up with TRBD1. Germline V CDR1 and CDR2: WSHSY, SAAADI. The CDR3 extends over 15 amino acids. With 9 bases clipped from V and 1 base from J, the junction kept 12 bases outside the gene matches. CDR3 bases: TGCGCCAGTACGGGACAGTTCAGGGTATCCTACGAGCAGTACTTC. Amino acid sequence: CASTGQFRVSYEQYF.

V is TRBV5-1 and J is TRBJ1-2, with 8 positions matching TRBD1. The CDR3 loop spans 13 amino acids. In germline, CDR1 is SGHRS, CDR2 YFSETQ. The J segment lost 8 bases and the V segment lost 2 bases, leaving 5 bases of the junction unmatched. CDR3 region: CASSFDRGFGYTF. The CDR3 DNA sequence: TGCGCCAGCAGCTTTGACAGGGGTTTCGGCTACACCTTC. Full variable domain (remainder filled in from reference TRBV5-1 and TRBJ1-2): KAGVTQTPRYLIKTRGQQVTLSCSPISGHRSVSWYQQTPGQGLQFLFEYFSETQRNKGNFPGRFSGRQFSNSRSEMNVSTLELGDSALYLCASSFDRGFGYTFGSGTRLTVV.

The chain links TRBV6-2 or TRBV6-3 to TRBJ2-7; D perhaps matches TRBD1 (6 bases). Germline loops: CDR1 MNHEY, CDR2 SVGEGT. The CDR3 spans 17 residues. V was clipped by 2 bases and J by 4 bases, with 21 bases between them. The CDR3 loop is CASSYTNPPGQPYEQYF. The CDR3 region has the DNA TGTGCCAGCAGTTACACAAACCCCCCGGGACAACCATACGAGCAGTACTTC.

The V gene is TRBV11-2, the J gene TRBJ1-5, with D uncertain. V lost 1 base to trimming and J lost 0 bases, with 7 bases between them. The germline CDR1 and CDR2 sequences are SGHAT and FQNNGV. The CDR3 extends over 15 amino acids. The CDR3 bases are TGTGCCAGCAGCTTAGGGGCCCGTAGCAATCAGCCCCAGCATTTT. It is translated as CASSLGARSNQPQHF.